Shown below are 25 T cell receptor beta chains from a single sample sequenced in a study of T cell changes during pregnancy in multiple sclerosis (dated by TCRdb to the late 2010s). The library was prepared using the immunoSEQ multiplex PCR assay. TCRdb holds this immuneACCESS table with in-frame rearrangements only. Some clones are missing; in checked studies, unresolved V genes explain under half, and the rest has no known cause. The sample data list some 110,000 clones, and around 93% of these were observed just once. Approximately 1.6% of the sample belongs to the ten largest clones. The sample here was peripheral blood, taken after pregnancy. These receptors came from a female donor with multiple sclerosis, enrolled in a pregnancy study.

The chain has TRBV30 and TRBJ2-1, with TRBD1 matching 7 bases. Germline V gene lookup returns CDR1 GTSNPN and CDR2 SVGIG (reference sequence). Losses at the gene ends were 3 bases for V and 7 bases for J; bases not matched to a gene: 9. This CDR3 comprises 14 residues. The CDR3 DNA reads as TGTGCCTGGAGGATACAGGGGTCTCTAAATGAGCAGTTCTTC. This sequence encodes CAWRIQGSLNEQFF.

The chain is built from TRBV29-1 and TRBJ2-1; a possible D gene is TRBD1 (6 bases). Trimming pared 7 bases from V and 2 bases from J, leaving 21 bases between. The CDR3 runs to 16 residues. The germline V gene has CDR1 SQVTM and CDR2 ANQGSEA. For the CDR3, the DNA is TGCAGCGCCTTCCTACGGGACATAAACCCCTACAATGAGCAGTTCTTC. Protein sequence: CSAFLRDINPYNEQFF.

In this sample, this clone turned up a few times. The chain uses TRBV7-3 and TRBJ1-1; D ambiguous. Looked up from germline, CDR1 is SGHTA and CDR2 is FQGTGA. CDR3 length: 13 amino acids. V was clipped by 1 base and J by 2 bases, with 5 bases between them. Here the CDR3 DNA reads TGTGCCAGCAGCTTAAGAGCCAACACTGAAGCTTTCTTT. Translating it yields CASSLRANTEAFF.

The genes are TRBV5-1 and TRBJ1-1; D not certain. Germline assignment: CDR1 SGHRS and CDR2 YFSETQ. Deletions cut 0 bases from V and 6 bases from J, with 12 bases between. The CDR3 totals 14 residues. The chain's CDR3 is CASSLGPLSAEAFF. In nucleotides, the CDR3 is TGCGCCAGCAGCTTGGGTCCCTTGAGCGCTGAAGCTTTCTTT.

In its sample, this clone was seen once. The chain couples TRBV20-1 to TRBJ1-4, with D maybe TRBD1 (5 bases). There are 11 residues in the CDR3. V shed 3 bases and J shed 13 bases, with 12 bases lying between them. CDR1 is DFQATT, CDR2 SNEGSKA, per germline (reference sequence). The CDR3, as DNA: TGCAGTGCTAGCGACAGTTGGGGACTGTTTTTT. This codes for CSASDSWGLFF.

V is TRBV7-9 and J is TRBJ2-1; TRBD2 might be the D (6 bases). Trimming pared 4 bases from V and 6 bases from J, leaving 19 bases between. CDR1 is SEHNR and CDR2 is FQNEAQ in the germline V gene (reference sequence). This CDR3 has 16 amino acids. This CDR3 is CASSSIQRAPFNEQFF. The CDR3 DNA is TGTGCCAGCAGCTCAATTCAGCGGGCCCCTTTCAATGAGCAGTTCTTC.

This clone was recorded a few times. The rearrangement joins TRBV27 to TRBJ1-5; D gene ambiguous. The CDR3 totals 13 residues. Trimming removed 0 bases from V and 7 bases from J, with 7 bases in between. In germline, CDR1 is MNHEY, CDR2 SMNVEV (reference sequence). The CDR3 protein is CASSLSNAQPQHF. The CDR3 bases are TGTGCCAGCAGTTTATCGAACGCGCAGCCCCAGCATTTT.

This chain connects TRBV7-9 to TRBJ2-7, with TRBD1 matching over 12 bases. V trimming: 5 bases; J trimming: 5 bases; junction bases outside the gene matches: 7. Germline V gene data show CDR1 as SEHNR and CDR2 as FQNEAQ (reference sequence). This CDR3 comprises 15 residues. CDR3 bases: TGTGCCAGCAGCAGGACGGGACAGGGGGCGGACGAGCAGTACTTC. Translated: CASSRTGQGADEQYF. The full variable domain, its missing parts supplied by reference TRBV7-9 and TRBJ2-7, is DTGVSQNPRHKITKRGQNVTFRCDPISEHNRLYWYRQTLGQGPEFLTYFQNEAQLEKSRLLSDRFSAERPKGSFSTLEIQRTEQGDSAMYLCASSRTGQGADEQYFGPGTRLTVT.

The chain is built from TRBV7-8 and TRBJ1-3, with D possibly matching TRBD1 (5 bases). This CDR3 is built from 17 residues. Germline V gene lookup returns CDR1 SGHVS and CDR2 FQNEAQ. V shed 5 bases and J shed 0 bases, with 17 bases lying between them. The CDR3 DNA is TGTGCCAGCAGCCGACGTAGGGACGGGGGCTCTGGAAACACCATATATTTT. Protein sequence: CASSRRRDGGSGNTIYF.

CDR3 DNA: TGTGCCTGGAGTGTCCCAGGCCCCGAGCAGTACTTC. Translating gives CAWSVPGPEQYF. The rearrangement joins TRBV30 to TRBJ2-7; D is uncertain. With 0 bases removed from V and 6 bases from J, the gap between germline ends came to 9 bases. CDR3 length: 12 residues. Germline-derived CDR1 and CDR2 are GTSNPN and SVGIG (reference sequence).

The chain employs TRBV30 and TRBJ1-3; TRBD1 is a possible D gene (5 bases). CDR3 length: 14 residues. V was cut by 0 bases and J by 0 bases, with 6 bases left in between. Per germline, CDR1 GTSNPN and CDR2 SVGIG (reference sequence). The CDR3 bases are TGTGCCTGGAGTGTCGACAGCTCTGGAAACACCATATATTTT. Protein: CAWSVDSSGNTIYF.

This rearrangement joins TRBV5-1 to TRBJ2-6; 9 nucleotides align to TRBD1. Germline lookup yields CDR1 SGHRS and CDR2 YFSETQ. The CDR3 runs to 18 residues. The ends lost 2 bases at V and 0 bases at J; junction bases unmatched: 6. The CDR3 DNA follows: TGCGCCAGCAGCTTTTGGACAGGGGTTAGCTCTGGGGCCAACGTCCTGACTTTC. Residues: CASSFWTGVSSGANVLTF.

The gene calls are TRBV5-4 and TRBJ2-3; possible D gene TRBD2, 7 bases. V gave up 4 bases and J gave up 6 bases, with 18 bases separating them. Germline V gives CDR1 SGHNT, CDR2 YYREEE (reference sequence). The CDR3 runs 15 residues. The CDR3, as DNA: TGTGCCAGCAGCCCGCGGGGGCCTGCGGGGGATACGCAGTATTTT. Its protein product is CASSPRGPAGDTQYF. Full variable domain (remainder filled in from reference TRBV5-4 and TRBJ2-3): ETGVTQSPTHLIKTRGQQVTLRCSSQSGHNTVSWYQQALGQGPQFIFQYYREEENGRGNFPPRFSGLQFPNYSSELNVNALELDDSALYLCASSPRGPAGDTQYFGPGTRLTVL.

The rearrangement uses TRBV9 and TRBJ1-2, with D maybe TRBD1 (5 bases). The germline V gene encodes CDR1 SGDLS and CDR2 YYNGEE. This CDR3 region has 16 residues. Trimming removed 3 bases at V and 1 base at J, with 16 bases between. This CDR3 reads CASSEGLGIRNYGYTF. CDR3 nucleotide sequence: TGTGCCAGCAGCGAGGGACTGGGAATCCGTAACTATGGCTACACCTTC.

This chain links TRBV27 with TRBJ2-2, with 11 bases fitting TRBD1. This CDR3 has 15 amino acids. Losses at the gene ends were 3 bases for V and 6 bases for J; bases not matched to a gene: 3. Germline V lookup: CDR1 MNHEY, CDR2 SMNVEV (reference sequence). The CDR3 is CASSFQGQGAGELFF. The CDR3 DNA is TGTGCCAGCAGTTTTCAGGGACAGGGGGCCGGGGAGCTGTTTTTT.

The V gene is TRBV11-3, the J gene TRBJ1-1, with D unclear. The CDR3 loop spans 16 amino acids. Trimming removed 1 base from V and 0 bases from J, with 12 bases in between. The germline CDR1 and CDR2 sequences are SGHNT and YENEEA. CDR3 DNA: TGTGCCAGCAGCTTAGGATCTAACAGTTTGAACACTGAAGCTTTCTTT. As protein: CASSLGSNSLNTEAFF.

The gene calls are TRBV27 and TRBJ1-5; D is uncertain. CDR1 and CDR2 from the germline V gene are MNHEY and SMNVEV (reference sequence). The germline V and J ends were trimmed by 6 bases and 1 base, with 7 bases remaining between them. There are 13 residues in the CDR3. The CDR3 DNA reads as TGTGCCAGCAGGGAGTTGAGCAATCAGCCCCAGCATTTT. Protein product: CASRELSNQPQHF.

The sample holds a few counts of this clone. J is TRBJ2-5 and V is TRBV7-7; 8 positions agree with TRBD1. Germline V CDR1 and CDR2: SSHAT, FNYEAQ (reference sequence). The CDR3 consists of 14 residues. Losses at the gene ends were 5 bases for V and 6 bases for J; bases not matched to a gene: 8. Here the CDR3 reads CASSPTGDQKTQYF. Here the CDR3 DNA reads TGTGCCAGCAGCCCGACAGGGGATCAAAAGACCCAGTACTTC.

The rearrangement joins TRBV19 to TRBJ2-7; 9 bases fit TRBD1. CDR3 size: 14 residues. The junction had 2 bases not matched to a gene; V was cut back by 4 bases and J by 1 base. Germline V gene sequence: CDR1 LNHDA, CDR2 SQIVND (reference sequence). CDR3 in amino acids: CASSTDRGSYEQYF. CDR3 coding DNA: TGTGCCAGTAGTACGGACAGGGGTTCCTACGAGCAGTACTTC.

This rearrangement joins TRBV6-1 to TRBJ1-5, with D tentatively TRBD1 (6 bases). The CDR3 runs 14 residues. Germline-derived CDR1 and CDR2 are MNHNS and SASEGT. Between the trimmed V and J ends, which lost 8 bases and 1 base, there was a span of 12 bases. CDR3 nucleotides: TGTGCCAGCCGCGACAGGTTAAGCAATCAGCCCCAGCATTTT. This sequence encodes CASRDRLSNQPQHF.

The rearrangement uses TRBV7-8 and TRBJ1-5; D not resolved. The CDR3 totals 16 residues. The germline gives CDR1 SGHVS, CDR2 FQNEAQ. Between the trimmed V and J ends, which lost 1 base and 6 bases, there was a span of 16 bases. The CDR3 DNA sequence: TGTGCCAGCAGCTTAGTAGGGTCAGGAGCGGGTCAGCCCCAGCATTTT. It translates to CASSLVGSGAGQPQHF.

The CDR3 nucleotides read TGCACCAGCAGCCAACCCAGACTAGCGGGGGACACAGATACGCAGTATTTT. This encodes CTSSQPRLAGDTDTQYF. J is TRBJ2-3 and V is TRBV1; TRBD2 was called by the table and not checked on the DNA. TRBV1 has pseudogene status. This CDR3 has 17 residues.

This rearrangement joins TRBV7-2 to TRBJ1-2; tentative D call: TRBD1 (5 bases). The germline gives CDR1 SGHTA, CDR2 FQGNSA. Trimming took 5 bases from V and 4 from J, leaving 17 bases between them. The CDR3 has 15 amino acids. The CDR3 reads CASSDKMGGTYGYTF. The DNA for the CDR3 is TGTGCCAGCAGCGACAAAATGGGGGGTACCTATGGCTACACCTTC.

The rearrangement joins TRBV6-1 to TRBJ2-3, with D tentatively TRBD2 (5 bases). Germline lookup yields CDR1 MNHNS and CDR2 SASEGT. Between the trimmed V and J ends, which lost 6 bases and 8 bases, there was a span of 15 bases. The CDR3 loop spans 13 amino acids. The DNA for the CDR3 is TGTGCCAGCAGGAAAAGGGAGAGTTTTACGCAGTATTTT. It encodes CASRKRESFTQYF.

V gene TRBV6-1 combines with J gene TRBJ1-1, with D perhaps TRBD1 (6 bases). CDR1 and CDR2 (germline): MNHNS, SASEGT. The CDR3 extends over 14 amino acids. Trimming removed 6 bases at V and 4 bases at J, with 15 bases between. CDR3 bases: TGTGCCAGCAGGGCCTCAGGGGATACCACTGAAGCTTTCTTT. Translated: CASRASGDTTEAFF.